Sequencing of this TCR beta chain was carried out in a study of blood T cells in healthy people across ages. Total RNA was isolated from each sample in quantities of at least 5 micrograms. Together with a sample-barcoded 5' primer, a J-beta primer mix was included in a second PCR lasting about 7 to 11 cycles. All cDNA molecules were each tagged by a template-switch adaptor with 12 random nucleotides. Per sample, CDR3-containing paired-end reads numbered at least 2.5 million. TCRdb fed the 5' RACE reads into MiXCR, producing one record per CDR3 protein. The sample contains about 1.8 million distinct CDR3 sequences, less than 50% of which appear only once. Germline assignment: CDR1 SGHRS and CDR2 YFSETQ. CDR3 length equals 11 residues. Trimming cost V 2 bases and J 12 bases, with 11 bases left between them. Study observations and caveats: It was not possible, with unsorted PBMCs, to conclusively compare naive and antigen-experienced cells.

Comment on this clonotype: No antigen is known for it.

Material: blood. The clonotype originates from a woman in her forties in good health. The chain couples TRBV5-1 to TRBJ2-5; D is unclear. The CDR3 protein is CASSFGYEKYF. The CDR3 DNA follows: TGCGCCAGCAGCTTCGGTTACGAGAAGTACTTC.